This TCR beta chain emerged from a study of blood T cells in healthy people across ages (dated by TCRdb to about 2015). In the study overall: In model experiments, template switching captured about one uniquely barcoded TCR beta cDNA molecule for every two T cells. Age-related changes in TCR beta repertoire diversity were measured in the study by deep sequencing normalized with unique cDNA molecular identifiers. The donors were split into four age groups: young (average about 16 years), middle-aged (roughly 39), aged (approximately 60) and long-lived (approximately 80). Donors of different ages were randomly distributed across sequencing lanes to avoid experimental bias. For two donors (one aged 18 to 30 and one aged 80 or older), the study analyzed two additional independent replicas of 1 million unique cDNA reads from the same blood draw.

Library prep was done by 5' RACE. Reads for this sample came from an Illumina HiSeq 2500. A second 7 to 11 cycle PCR used a sample-barcoded 5' primer and a J-beta primer mix. A template-switch 5' adaptor carrying 12 random nucleotides introduced a unique molecular identifier onto each TCR beta cDNA molecule. Each sample yielded at least 2.5 million CDR3-containing paired-end reads. All of the RNA was converted into first-strand cDNA using the Mint cDNA synthesis kit, with a TRBC-specific oligonucleotide serving as the primer. All cDNA was treated with uracil-DNA glycosylase and then went through a first 18-cycle PCR with the universal primers M1SS and BC2_uni_R. Per the original workflow: Each sample was normalized by randomly selecting 1 million high-quality reads, each carrying a distinct molecular identifier. Instead of being binned into consensus sequences, reads with shared molecular identifiers were discarded. CDR3 identification, clonotype clustering and error correction used MiTCR with a Q25 quality threshold and the strictest error-elimination algorithm. A nonparametric unseen species model with Euler transformation was used to estimate a lower bound on total TCR beta diversity. TCRdb took the public reads, trimmed them with fastp at Q25, ran MiXCR for clone calling and kept in-frame beta chains. Identical CDR3 proteins give one entry, which carries the most common genes and DNA. These V and J calls originate from TCRdb's pipeline instead of the authors' own analysis. The sample table holds about 1.8 million distinct CDR3 sequences, of which about 50% were seen once. 2% to 2.5% of the sample lies in the top ten.

V lost 0 bases and J lost 3 bases, and the count of bases not matched to a germline gene is 7. The CDR3 numbers 16 residues from cysteine through phenylalanine. The DNA shown is the 48-base CDR3, in frame from base 1. Via the germline V gene, CDR1 is SGDLS and CDR2 YYNGEE. Here is what the overall study found, with its caveats: The long-lived group showed more naive CD4+ T cells, fewer expanded clones and increased TCR diversity than the aged group, suggesting age selection. There was a strong correlation between observed TCR beta diversity and the percentage of naive T cells measured by flow cytometry. Since profiling was done on bulk unsorted PBMCs, naive and antigen-experienced compartments could not be conclusively compared. Estimates of total diversity based on one million sequenced T cells were considered lower bounds and underestimates. The CMV infection status of donors was not known, potentially confounding age-related changes in expanded clonotypes. Observed TCR beta diversity per million T cells fell roughly linearly with age, and a significant reduction was already apparent by age approximately 41.

The donors were some 39 Caucasian individuals from Russia, aged 6 to 90 years, who were systemically healthy. Each donor gave around 9.9 milliliters of peripheral blood, collected into EDTA-treated Vacutainer tubes. Ficoll-Paque density-gradient centrifugation was used to isolate PBMCs, with at least 7 million per sample. Total RNA, at least 6 micrograms per sample, was extracted from PBMCs with Trizol reagent. For every donor, an aliquot of PBMCs went through flow cytometry to measure the percentages of naive CD45RAhigh/CD27high T cells. With regard to this clonotype: Its specific antigen is unknown. Nothing much larger sits one base from this clone, and base qualities are not available.

The sequence is built from TRBV9 and TRBJ2-7, and 9 bases in between align with TRBD1. The sequence was collected from a woman aged 40 to 55 in good health. The sample comprised blood. Here the CDR3 is given as CASSVGDRAIGYEQYF. The DNA sequence is as follows: TGTGCCAGCAGCGTAGGGGACAGGGCAATAGGCTACGAGCAGTACTTC.